Each of the 16 T cell receptor beta chains below was sequenced from the same sample in a study of blood T cell repertoires in COVID-19. Only in-frame clones appear in the TCRdb table, and some are missing; sequencing was by immunoSEQ multiplex PCR. The table records roughly 160,000 clones, about four fifths of them present only once. The sequenced sample was peripheral blood. All receptors come from a man aged 18 to 35 with active or convalescent COVID-19.

The chain has TRBV7-3 and TRBJ1-1; 9 nucleotides match TRBD1. J lost 1 base, V lost 3 bases, and 3 bases had no gene match. The CDR3 extends over 15 amino acids. Germline CDR1 reads SGHTA; CDR2 reads FQGTGA. CDR3 sequence: CASSLGQGGNTEAFF. In nucleotides, the CDR3 is TGTGCCAGCAGCTTGGGACAGGGCGGGAACACTGAAGCTTTCTTT.

This clone occurred once. The rearrangement links TRBV19 to TRBJ1-5, with D perhaps matching TRBD1 (5 bases). V lost 5 bases to trimming and J lost 4 bases, with 15 bases between them. The CDR3 extends over 15 amino acids. Germline CDR1 reads LNHDA; CDR2 reads SQIVND (reference sequence). The CDR3 DNA is TGTGCCAGTAGTCGCGACAGCGGGGGGAATCAGCCCCAGCATTTT. This codes for CASSRDSGGNQPQHF.

CDR3 in DNA: TGCGCCGCCGGGACTAGTGACAATGAGCAGTTCTTC. Residues: CAAGTSDNEQFF. The V and J genes are TRBV10-1 and TRBJ2-1; the match to TRBD2 covers 8 bases. Germline loops: CDR1 WNHNN, CDR2 SYGVQD (reference sequence). Trimming removed 11 bases from V and 5 bases from J; junction bases left unmatched: 5. The CDR3 has 12 amino acids.

The rearrangement joins TRBV6-6 to TRBJ1-6; 8 bases align to TRBD1. The ends lost 4 bases at V and 9 bases at J; junction bases unmatched: 5. The CDR3 is 14 residues long. Per germline, CDR1 MNHNY and CDR2 SVGAGI (reference sequence). The DNA of the CDR3 is TGTGCCAGCAGTTCCACAGGGGGAGGTTCACCCCTCCACTTT. Translation: CASSSTGGGSPLHF.

This chain connects TRBV2 to TRBJ1-2, with TRBD1 matching over 8 bases. V lost 6 bases and J lost 7; bases outside the gene matches: 7. The germline V gene encodes CDR1 SNHLY and CDR2 FYNNEI. This CDR3 is 13 amino acids long. The CDR3 DNA sequence: TGTGCCAGCAGCCCTCAGGGGGCTGCTGGCTACACCTTC. Residues: CASSPQGAAGYTF. The whole variable domain, remainder taken from reference TRBV2 and TRBJ1-2, is EPEVTQTPSHQVTQMGQEVILRCVPISNHLYFYWYRQILGQKVEFLVSFYNNEISEKSEIFDDQFSVERPDGSNFTLKIRSTKLEDSAMYFCASSPQGAAGYTFGSGTRLTVV.

The rearrangement joins TRBV3-1 (or the pseudogene TRBV3-2) to TRBJ2-5; 7 nucleotides agree with TRBD2. This CDR3 comprises 12 residues. CDR1 and CDR2 from the germline V gene are LGHDT and YNNKEL (reference sequence). Unmatched junction bases numbered 3, after V lost 6 bases and J lost 5 bases. DNA for the CDR3: TGTGCCAGCAGAAGGGGAGGGGAGACCCAGTACTTC. It codes for CASRRGGETQYF.

This chain uses TRBV6-5 with TRBJ1-1, with D possibly matching TRBD1 (6 bases). With 4 bases removed from V and 0 bases from J, the gap between germline ends came to 12 bases. Germline values: CDR1 MNHEY, CDR2 SVGAGI. This CDR3 contains 15 residues. The chain's CDR3 is CASSSAGTLNTEAFF. CDR3 nucleotide sequence: TGTGCCAGCAGTTCCGCCGGGACATTGAACACTGAAGCTTTCTTT.

Comment on this clone: Other DNA sequences from this sample encode an identical CDR3 as well. J is TRBJ1-2 and V is TRBV5-1; TRBD1 matches 7 bases. CDR1 is SGHRS, CDR2 YFSETQ, per germline. The CDR3 totals 13 residues. V lost 0 bases, J lost 4 bases, and 0 bases stayed unmatched. CDR3 amino acids: CASSLGTGYGYTF. DNA for the CDR3: TGCGCCAGCAGCTTGGGGACAGGCTATGGCTACACCTTC.

This clone was observed once. The genes are TRBV7-6 and TRBJ2-5; 7 bases align to TRBD1. The CDR3 is made up of 15 amino acids. Trimming removed 2 bases from V and 5 bases from J; junction bases left unmatched: 8. Germline V gives CDR1 SGHVS, CDR2 FNYEAQ. The CDR3 DNA sequence: TGTGCCAGCAGCTTACAGTTAGGGGGCAGGGAGACCCAGTACTTC. It specifies CASSLQLGGRETQYF.

V and J are TRBV10-3 and TRBJ2-2, with 12 bases that match TRBD2. CDR1 ENHRY and CDR2 SYGVKD come from the germline V gene. This CDR3 has 19 amino acids. V lost 5 bases and J lost 0; bases outside the gene matches: 10. For the CDR3, the DNA is TGTGCCATCAGTCCAGGGCTAGCGGGGGGGACAACGAACACCGGGGAGCTGTTTTTT. Its protein product is CAISPGLAGGTTNTGELFF.

This clone occurred once. This rearrangement joins TRBV11-2 to TRBJ2-7; 10 bases fit TRBD1. This CDR3 is 16 amino acids long. The V and J ends lost 5 bases and 3 bases, in that order; junction bases with no gene match: 10. In germline, CDR1 is SGHAT, CDR2 FQNNGV. CDR3 amino acids: CASSPRTGGNSYEQYF. Written as DNA, the CDR3 is TGTGCCAGCAGCCCCCGGACAGGGGGGAACAGCTACGAGCAGTACTTC.

The chain uses TRBV7-8 and TRBJ1-4; no firm D call. Germline lookup yields CDR1 SGHVS and CDR2 FQNEAQ. Trimming cost V 4 bases and J 10 bases, with 22 bases left between them. The CDR3 has 16 amino acids. The CDR3, as DNA: TGTGCCAGCAGCTCCCTTCGATCGGGGAAGGTTGTAAAACTGTTTTTT. The encoded protein is CASSSLRSGKVVKLFF.

The chain employs TRBV5-1 and TRBJ2-7; 12 bases line up with TRBD2. The germline CDR1 and CDR2 sequences are SGHRS and YFSETQ. Unmatched junction bases numbered 7, after V lost 5 bases and J lost 4 bases. CDR3 length: 15 residues. This CDR3 is CASRRSGTSGYEQYF. Here the CDR3 DNA reads TGCGCCAGCAGGAGGTCCGGGACTAGCGGGTACGAGCAGTACTTC.

For the CDR3, the DNA is TGTGCCTGGAGAACGGGACTAGCGGGTTACAATGAGCAGTTCTTC. Amino acid sequence: CAWRTGLAGYNEQFF. This chain uses TRBV30 with TRBJ2-1; 12 positions match TRBD2. V was clipped by 3 bases and J by 4 bases; unmatched bases: 4. The germline V gene encodes CDR1 GTSNPN and CDR2 SVGIG (reference sequence). The length of the CDR3 is 15 residues.

This chain uses TRBV6-4 with TRBJ1-5, with 7 bases aligning to TRBD1. Trimming took 9 bases from V and 2 from J; bases not matched to a gene: 4. CDR1 is MRHNA and CDR2 is SNTAGT in the germline V gene. The CDR3 is 13 amino acids. Here the CDR3 DNA reads TGTGCCAGTTCGACAGGGCGCAATCAGCCCCAGCATTTT. It codes for CASSTGRNQPQHF.

This sequence joins TRBV27 and TRBJ2-1, with TRBD1 identical over 10 bases. CDR1 and CDR2 from the germline V gene are MNHEY and SMNVEV (reference sequence). V lost 3 bases to trimming and J lost 15 bases; unmatched junction nucleotides: 11. This CDR3 is built from 14 residues. Written as DNA, the CDR3 is TGTGCCAGCAGTTTGGCGACAGGGGGCGAGGTAGCGTTCTTC. It is translated as CASSLATGGEVAFF.